These 15 T cell receptor beta chains came from one sample sequenced in a study of shared clonotypes between healthy human individuals. Data came from immunoSEQ multiplex PCR; TCRdb stores just in-frame clones and leaves some out. Of about 870,000 clones detected, 85% to 95% appear once; the ten largest clones hold 20% to 30%. It was CD45RO-negative cells, positively selected for CCR7, that made up naive CD8 cells, with terminally differentiated effector memory CD45RA+ cells excluded. Sequencing input: naive CD8+ T cells sorted from blood. These TCRs come from a man in his thirties or forties in good health.

CDR3 sequence: CASSPEYGVETQYF. As DNA, the CDR3 is TGTGCCAGCAGTCCAGAGTATGGGGTGGAGACCCAGTACTTC. This chain connects TRBV2 to TRBJ2-5; D unresolved. With 5 bases removed from V and 5 bases from J, the gap between germline ends came to 15 bases. This CDR3 comprises 14 residues. Per the germline V gene, CDR1 is SNHLY and CDR2 is FYNNEI.

This chain uses TRBV12-5 with TRBJ2-3; 8 nucleotides align to TRBD2. CDR1 is LGHNT and CDR2 is FRNRAP in the germline V gene. V shed 0 bases, J shed 2 bases, and the junction held 4 bases outside the gene matches. The CDR3 has 16 residues. CDR3 sequence: CASGLVRREVTDTQYF. CDR3 DNA: TGTGCTAGTGGTTTGGTACGGCGGGAGGTCACAGATACGCAGTATTTT. The full variable domain, in which reference TRBV12-5 and TRBJ2-3 provide the parts outside the CDR3, is DARVTQTPRHKVTEMGQEVTMRCQPILGHNTVFWYRQTMMQGLELLAYFRNRAPLDDSGMPKDRFSAEMPDATLATLKIQPSEPRDSAVYFCASGLVRREVTDTQYFGPGTRLTVL.

Of note for this clone: Other DNA sequences in the sample encode the same CDR3. The chain uses TRBV20-1 and TRBJ2-3; no clear D gene. The germline V gene has CDR1 DFQATT and CDR2 SNEGSKA (reference sequence). The CDR3 has 9 amino acids. Trimming cost V 5 bases and J 6 bases, with 3 bases left between them. The CDR3, as DNA: TGCAGTGCTGCCGATACGCAGTATTTT. Residues: CSAADTQYF.

The rearrangement uses TRBV7-3 and TRBJ2-2; 14 bases map to TRBD2. The CDR3 extends over 20 amino acids. The junction had 10 bases not matched to a gene; V was cut back by 1 base and J by 3 bases. From germline, CDR1 is SGHTA and CDR2 FQGTGA. Here the CDR3 reads CASSLSPGLAGVLDTGELFF. The CDR3 coding sequence is TGTGCCAGCAGCTTAAGTCCGGGACTAGCGGGAGTTTTAGACACCGGGGAGCTGTTTTTT.

This sequence joins TRBV10-3 and TRBJ1-4; TRBD1 might be the D (6 bases). Trimming pared 3 bases from V and 8 bases from J, leaving 19 bases between. CDR3 length: 16 amino acids. Germline CDR1 is ENHRY and CDR2 is SYGVKD. In DNA form, the CDR3 reads TGTGCCATCAGTGAATCGAGGATGGGGGCCGGGGAAAAACTGTTTTTT. It translates to CAISESRMGAGEKLFF.

This rearrangement joins TRBV10-1 to TRBJ1-2; 7 bases align to TRBD1. This CDR3 region has 14 residues. With 4 bases clipped from V and 7 bases from J, the junction kept 9 bases outside the gene matches. Germline assignment: CDR1 WNHNN and CDR2 SYGVQD (reference sequence). The CDR3 DNA reads TGCGCCAGCAGTGCTCGGAGAGGGGGCTCTGGCTACACCTTC. It translates to CASSARRGGSGYTF.

The V call is TRBV5-1, the J call TRBJ2-2, with TRBD2 identical over 12 bases. Germline lookup yields CDR1 SGHRS and CDR2 YFSETQ. Trimming cost V 4 bases and J 3 bases; bases outside gene matches: 4. The CDR3 covers 16 residues. Here the CDR3 reads CASSPRLAGDTGELFF. CDR3 bases: TGCGCCAGCAGCCCCAGACTAGCGGGAGACACCGGGGAGCTGTTTTTT.

The chain combines TRBV28 with TRBJ1-4, with D hard to call. Germline lookup yields CDR1 MDHEN and CDR2 SYDVKM. The CDR3 is made up of 16 amino acids. Trimming pared 6 bases from V and 4 bases from J, leaving 18 bases between. The CDR3, as DNA: TGTGCCAGCAGCGCCTCTAGAAACTGGGTTAATGAAAAACTGTTTTTT. Protein: CASSASRNWVNEKLFF.

V gene TRBV27 combines with J gene TRBJ2-1; 9 nucleotides line up with TRBD1. This CDR3 comprises 14 residues. With V trimmed by 6 bases and J by 9 bases, 9 bases remained unmatched. Germline V gives CDR1 MNHEY, CDR2 SMNVEV (reference sequence). The CDR3 DNA is TGTGCCAGCAGGCCCGGGACAGGGTGGTTTGAGCAGTTCTTC. Translated: CASRPGTGWFEQFF.

This chain connects TRBV29-1 to TRBJ1-1; D ambiguous. V was trimmed by 4 bases and J by 6 bases, leaving 6 bases between them. Germline V gene data show CDR1 as SQVTM and CDR2 as ANQGSEA. This CDR3 has 10 residues. The chain's CDR3 is CSVVLAEAFF. CDR3 DNA: TGCAGCGTTGTACTTGCTGAAGCTTTCTTT.

The chain joins TRBV10-2 to TRBJ2-2, with D possibly matching TRBD1 (6 bases). In germline, CDR1 is WSHSY, CDR2 SAAADI. V lost 3 bases, J lost 0 bases, and 14 bases lay in between. The CDR3 contains 17 residues. The CDR3 DNA reads TGCGCCAGCAGTGATTTTGGACAGTCAACGAACACCGGGGAGCTGTTTTTT. Protein sequence: CASSDFGQSTNTGELFF.

The V gene is TRBV6-8, the J gene TRBJ2-7; TRBD1 matches at 9 bases. The trim removed 2 bases at V and 2 bases at J, leaving 4 bases unmatched. This CDR3 contains 15 residues. Germline V lookup: CDR1 MNHGY, CDR2 SAAAGT. The CDR3 sequence: CASSYKGQGAYEQYF. Written as DNA, the CDR3 is TGTGCCAGCAGTTACAAGGGACAGGGAGCCTACGAGCAGTACTTC.

Concerning this clone: The same CDR3 arises from other DNA sequences in this sample as well. The chain employs TRBV19 and TRBJ2-7, with D unresolved. This CDR3 has 12 amino acids. The germline gives CDR1 LNHDA, CDR2 SQIVND (reference sequence). Deletions cut 5 bases from V and 2 bases from J, with 7 bases between. CDR3 in DNA: TGTGCCAGTAGTCCCGGACCCTACGAGCAGTACTTC. Residues: CASSPGPYEQYF.

J is TRBJ2-1 and V is TRBV30; D is unresolved. Trimming cost V 1 base and J 12 bases, with 10 bases left between them. Germline V lookup: CDR1 GTSNPN, CDR2 SVGIG (reference sequence). The CDR3 loop spans 11 amino acids. The CDR3 region is CAWSAGNLQFF. DNA for the CDR3: TGTGCCTGGAGTGCTGGAAATTTGCAGTTCTTC.

The V and J genes are TRBV7-9 and TRBJ1-1, with D perhaps TRBD1 (5 bases). CDR1 and CDR2 (germline): SEHNR, FQNEAQ (reference sequence). V lost 4 bases, J lost 4 bases, and 16 bases lay in between. The CDR3 spans 15 residues. The CDR3 DNA reads as TGTGCCAGCAGCTCGACAGAGAGGGAAGTCACTGAAGCTTTCTTT. This codes for CASSSTEREVTEAFF.